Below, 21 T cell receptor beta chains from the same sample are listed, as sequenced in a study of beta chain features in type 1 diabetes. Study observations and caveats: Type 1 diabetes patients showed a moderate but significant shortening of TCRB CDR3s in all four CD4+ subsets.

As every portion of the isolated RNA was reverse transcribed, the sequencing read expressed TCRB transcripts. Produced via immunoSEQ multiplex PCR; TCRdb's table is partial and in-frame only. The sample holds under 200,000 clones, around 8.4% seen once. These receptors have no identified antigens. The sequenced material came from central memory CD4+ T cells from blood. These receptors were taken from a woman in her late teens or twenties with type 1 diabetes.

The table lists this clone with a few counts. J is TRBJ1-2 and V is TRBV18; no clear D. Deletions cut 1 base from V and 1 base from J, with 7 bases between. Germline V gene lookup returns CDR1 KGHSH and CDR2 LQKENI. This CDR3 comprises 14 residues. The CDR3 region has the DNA TGTGCCAGCTCACCACGTGAGTTTAACTATGGCTACACCTTC. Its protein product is CASSPREFNYGYTF.

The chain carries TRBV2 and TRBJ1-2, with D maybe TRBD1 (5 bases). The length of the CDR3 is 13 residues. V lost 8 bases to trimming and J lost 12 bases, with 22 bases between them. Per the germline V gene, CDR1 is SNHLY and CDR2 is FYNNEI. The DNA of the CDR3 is TGTGCCAGCGCGGGACGCCCGGACTCTCGTGACACCTTC. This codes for CASAGRPDSRDTF.

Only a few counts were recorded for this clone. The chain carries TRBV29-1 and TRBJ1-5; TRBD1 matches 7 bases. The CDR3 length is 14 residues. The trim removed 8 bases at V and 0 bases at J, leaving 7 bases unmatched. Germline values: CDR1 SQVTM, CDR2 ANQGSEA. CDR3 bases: TGCAGCCCGGGGACAGTTTATAGCAATCAGCCCCAGCATTTT. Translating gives CSPGTVYSNQPQHF.

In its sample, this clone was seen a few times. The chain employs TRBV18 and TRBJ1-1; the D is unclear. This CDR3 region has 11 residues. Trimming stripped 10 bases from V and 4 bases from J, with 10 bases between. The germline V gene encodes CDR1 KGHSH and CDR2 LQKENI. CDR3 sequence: CATSSVTEAFF. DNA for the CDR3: TGTGCCACTTCAAGCGTCACTGAAGCTTTCTTT. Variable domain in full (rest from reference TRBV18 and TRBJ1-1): NAGVMQNPRHLVRRRGQEARLRCSPMKGHSHVYWYRQLPEEGLKFMVYLQKENIIDESGMPKERFSAEFPKEGPSILRIQQVVRGDSAAYFCATSSVTEAFFGQGTRLTVV.

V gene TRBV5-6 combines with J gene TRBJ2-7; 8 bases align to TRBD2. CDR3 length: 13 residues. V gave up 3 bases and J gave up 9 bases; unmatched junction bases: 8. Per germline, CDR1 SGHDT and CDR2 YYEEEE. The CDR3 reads CASSSAPAGGQYF. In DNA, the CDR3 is TGTGCCAGCAGCTCCGCCCCGGCGGGAGGGCAGTACTTC.

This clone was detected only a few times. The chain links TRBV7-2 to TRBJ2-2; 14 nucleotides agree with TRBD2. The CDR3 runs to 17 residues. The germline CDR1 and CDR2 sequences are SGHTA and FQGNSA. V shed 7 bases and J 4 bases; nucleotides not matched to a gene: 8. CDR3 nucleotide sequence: TGTGCCAGCATTCTGACTAGCGGGGGGGCCAGCACCGGGGAGCTGTTTTTT. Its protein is CASILTSGGASTGELFF.

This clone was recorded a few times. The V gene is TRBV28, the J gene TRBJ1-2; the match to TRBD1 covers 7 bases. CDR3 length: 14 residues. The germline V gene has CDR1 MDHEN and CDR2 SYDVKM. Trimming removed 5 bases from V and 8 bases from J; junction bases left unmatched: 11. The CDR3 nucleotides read TGTGCCAGCAGTCCTCCGACAGGGTCAGGAGGCTACACCTTC. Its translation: CASSPPTGSGGYTF.

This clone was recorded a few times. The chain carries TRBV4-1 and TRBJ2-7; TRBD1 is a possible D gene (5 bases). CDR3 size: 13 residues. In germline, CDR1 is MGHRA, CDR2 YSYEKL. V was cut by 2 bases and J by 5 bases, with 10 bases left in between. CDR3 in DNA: TGCGCCAGCAGCCAACCCCAGGGTAACGAGCAGTACTTC. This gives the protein CASSQPQGNEQYF.

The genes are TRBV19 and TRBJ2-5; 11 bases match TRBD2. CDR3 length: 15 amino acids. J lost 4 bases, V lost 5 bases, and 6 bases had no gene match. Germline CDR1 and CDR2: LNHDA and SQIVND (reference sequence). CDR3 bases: TGTGCCAGTAGTGCCAAAGGACTAGCGGGAGAGACCCAGTACTTC. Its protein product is CASSAKGLAGETQYF.

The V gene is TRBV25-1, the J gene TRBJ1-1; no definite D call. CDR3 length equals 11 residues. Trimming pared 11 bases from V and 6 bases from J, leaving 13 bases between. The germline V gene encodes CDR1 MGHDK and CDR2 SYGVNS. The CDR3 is CAGNFRSEAFF. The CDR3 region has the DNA TGTGCCGGCAACTTCCGTTCTGAAGCTTTCTTT.

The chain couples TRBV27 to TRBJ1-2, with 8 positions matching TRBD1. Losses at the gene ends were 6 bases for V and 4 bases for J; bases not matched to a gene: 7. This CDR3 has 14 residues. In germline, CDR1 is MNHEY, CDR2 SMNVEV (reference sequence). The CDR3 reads CASRPDRGGYGYTF. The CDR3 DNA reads TGTGCCAGCAGACCCGACAGGGGAGGCTATGGCTACACCTTC.

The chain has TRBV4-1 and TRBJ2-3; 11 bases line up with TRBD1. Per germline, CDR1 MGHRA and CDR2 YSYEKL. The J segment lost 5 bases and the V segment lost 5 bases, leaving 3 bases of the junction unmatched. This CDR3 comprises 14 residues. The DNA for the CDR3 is TGCGCCAGCAGCAAGGGACAGGGGGTAGATACGCAGTATTTT. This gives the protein CASSKGQGVDTQYF.

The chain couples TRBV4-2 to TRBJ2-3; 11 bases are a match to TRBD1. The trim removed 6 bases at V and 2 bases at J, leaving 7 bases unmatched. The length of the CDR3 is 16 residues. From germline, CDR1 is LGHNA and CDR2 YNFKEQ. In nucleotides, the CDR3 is TGTGCCAGCAGTTACGGGGACAGGGGGAACACAGATACGCAGTATTTT. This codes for CASSYGDRGNTDTQYF.

Written as DNA, the CDR3 is TGCGCCAGCAGTGAGGGAGGGAGATCCGCCGGCTACACCTTC. Protein: CASSEGGRSAGYTF. The chain carries TRBV10-2 and TRBJ1-2; no definite D call. Germline V gives CDR1 WSHSY, CDR2 SAAADI. Trimming removed 2 bases at V and 8 bases at J, with 15 bases between. This CDR3 has 14 amino acids.

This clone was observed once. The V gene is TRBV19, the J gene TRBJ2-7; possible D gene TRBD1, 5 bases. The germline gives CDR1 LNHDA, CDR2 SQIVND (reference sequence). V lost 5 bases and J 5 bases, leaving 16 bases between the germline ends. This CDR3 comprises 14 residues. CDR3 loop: CASSEQGLKDEQYF. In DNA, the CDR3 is TGTGCCAGTAGTGAGCAGGGCCTTAAGGACGAGCAGTACTTC.

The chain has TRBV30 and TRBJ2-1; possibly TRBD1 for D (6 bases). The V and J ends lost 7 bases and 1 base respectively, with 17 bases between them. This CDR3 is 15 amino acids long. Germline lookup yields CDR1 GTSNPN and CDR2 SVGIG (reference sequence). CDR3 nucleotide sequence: TGTGCCTCGACGAGGGGGAGTATTTCCTACAATGAGCAGTTCTTC. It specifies CASTRGSISYNEQFF. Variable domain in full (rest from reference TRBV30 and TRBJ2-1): SQTIHQWPATLVQPVGSPLSLECTVEGTSNPNLYWYRQAAGRGLQLLFYSVGIGQISSEVPQNLSASRPQDRQFILSSKKLLLSDSGFYLCASTRGSISYNEQFFGPGTRLTVL.

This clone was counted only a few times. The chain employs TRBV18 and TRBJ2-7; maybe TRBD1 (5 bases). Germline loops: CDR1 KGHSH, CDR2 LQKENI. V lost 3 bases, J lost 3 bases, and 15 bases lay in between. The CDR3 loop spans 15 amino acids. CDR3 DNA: TGTGCCAGCTCACCCCTGGACAAAGAAATCTACGAGCAGTACTTC. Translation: CASSPLDKEIYEQYF. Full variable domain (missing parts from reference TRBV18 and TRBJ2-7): NAGVMQNPRHLVRRRGQEARLRCSPMKGHSHVYWYRQLPEEGLKFMVYLQKENIIDESGMPKERFSAEFPKEGPSILRIQQVVRGDSAAYFCASSPLDKEIYEQYFGPGTRLTVT.

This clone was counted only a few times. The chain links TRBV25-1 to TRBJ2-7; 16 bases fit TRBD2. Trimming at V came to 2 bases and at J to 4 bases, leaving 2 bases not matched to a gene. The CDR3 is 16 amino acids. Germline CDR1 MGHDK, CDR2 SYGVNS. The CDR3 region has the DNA TGTGCCAGCAGTGAACCGGGACTAGCGGGAGGGTACGAGCAGTACTTC. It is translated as CASSEPGLAGGYEQYF.

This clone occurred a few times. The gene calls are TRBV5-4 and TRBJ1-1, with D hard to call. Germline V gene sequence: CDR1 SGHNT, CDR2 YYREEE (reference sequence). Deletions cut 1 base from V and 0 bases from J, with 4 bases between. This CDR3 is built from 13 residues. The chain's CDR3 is CASSLSVNTEAFF. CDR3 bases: TGTGCCAGCAGCTTGTCAGTGAACACTGAAGCTTTCTTT.

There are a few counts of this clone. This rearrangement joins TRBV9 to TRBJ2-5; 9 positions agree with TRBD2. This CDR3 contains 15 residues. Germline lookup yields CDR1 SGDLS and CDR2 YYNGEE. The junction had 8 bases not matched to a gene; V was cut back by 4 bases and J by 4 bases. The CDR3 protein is CASSPGRAGGETQYF. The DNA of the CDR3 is TGTGCCAGCAGCCCCGGGCGAGCGGGAGGAGAGACCCAGTACTTC.

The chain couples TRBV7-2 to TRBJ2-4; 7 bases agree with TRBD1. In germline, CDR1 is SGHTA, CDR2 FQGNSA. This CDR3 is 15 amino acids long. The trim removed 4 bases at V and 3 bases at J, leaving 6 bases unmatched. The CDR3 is CASSSDRDSKNIQYF. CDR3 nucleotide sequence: TGTGCCAGCAGCTCAGATCGGGACAGCAAAAACATTCAGTACTTC.